This TCR beta chain was profiled in a study of cytomegalovirus exposure and HLA in healthy donors (dated by TCRdb to the late 2010s). Background on the whole study: An earlier analysis of under 600 of the donors reported more than 250 Gb of sequence data and 117 million unique TCR beta sequences from about 179 million T cells. Along with the approximately 650-subject first cohort, a separate validation cohort of more than 90 different subjects was used. HLA typing included class I and class II loci at four-digit resolution. A later analysis re-examined previously published TCR beta repertoires from several hundred donors and added high-resolution HLA genotyping to investigate patterns of TCR occurrence. A later genetic analysis used genome-wide SNP genotypes for about 65% of the 666 donors, treating that subset as a discovery cohort. The later analysis used no new phenotypic data to find candidate immune exposures, relying instead on TCR beta sequences and their occurrence across donors. Typing coverage varied by locus: 629-630 donors for A, B, C, DRB1 and DQB1; some 520 for DQA1; over 600 for DPA1; fewer than 480 for DPB1. The genetic ancestry cluster associated with self-reported Caucasian donors included over 80% of the 398 genotyped donors. Among some 400 genotyped donors of the cohort, an average of approximately 200,000 unique TCR beta nucleotide sequences was sequenced per donor, of which 15% to 20% were non-productive. All discovery cohort repertoires had been generated using a single sequencing platform. To predict cytomegalovirus infection status, the study brought together high-throughput TCR immunosequencing, statistical association of individual TCRs with disease status, and machine learning. The study was designed to test whether signatures of past pathogen exposure could be identified by cataloging public T cell receptors. Because of strong linkage in the cohort, a few DR-DQ haplotypes were treated as single units for association and clustering. The study used immunosequencing to profile the T cell repertoires of several hundred subjects and linked those repertoires to cytomegalovirus serostatus. An earlier analysis of several hundred of the donors used high-throughput TCR beta sequencing to judge whether each TCR beta V gene segment behaved as functional or pseudogenic. An early release covering 550 to 650 HLA-typed donors comprised about 300 gigabases of sequencing data and around 85 million unique TCR sequences. Donor age, sex, ethnicity and CMV serostatus were collected together with the repertoire data.

The investigation overall reported the following: Broadly in line with IMGT annotations, most TCR beta V segments showed up in productive rearrangements about 87% or about 30% of the time in an earlier analysis of approximately 600 of the donors. The classifier was reported to diagnose cytomegalovirus status with high specificity and sensitivity in both the original cohort and the validation cohort. For the cohort, immune exposure information was limited to CMV serostatus. In a later genetic analysis, a missense DCLRE1C variant was associated with V-gene and J-gene trimming of TCR beta chains, and the association was replicated in an independent cohort. When HLA alleles, especially DR and DQ, strongly co-occurred, TCR associations were difficult to assign to individual alleles. Sequencing depth was assumed to be roughly uniform across donors in the presence/absence analyses, though that assumption may not hold. In a later analysis, the rate of TCR association differed among HLA loci, with DRB1 alleles having the most associated TCRs and HLA-C alleles having the fewest. Several of the top co-occurrence clusters appeared to be linked to parvovirus B19, influenza, CMV and Epstein-Barr virus, according to a later analysis. Most TCR sequences were observed very rarely across donors, whereas some public TCRs were present in many individuals. A few of the identified cytomegalovirus-associated TCR beta chains were confirmed in vitro to be specific for cytomegalovirus antigens. Because HLA typing was missing for some donors at each locus, association tests included only the typed subset. A cluster of highly shared sequence variants was judged likely to be a technical artifact of the sequencing pipeline. A later analysis found that most CMV-associated TCR beta chains appeared HLA-restricted, with HLA associations seemingly driven largely by CMV exposure. Compared with the approximately 710-donor mean, donors in an Asian-associated ancestry cluster had fewer N-insertions in productive TCRs, according to a later genetic analysis. The authors suggested that the approach could potentially be extended to other disease states and immunological phenotypes. A later analysis associated about 17,000 TCR beta sequences with specific HLA alleles at a false discovery rate of 0.05. The earlier analysis of 587 of the donors excluded approximately 15 rarely observed V segments, including chromosome 9 orphons, because counts were too low. A further reported finding was that TCR beta sequences accurately predicted the HLA-A and HLA-B alleles for most subjects in the first cohort. Compared with equally common non-associated chains, HLA-associated TCR beta chains in a later analysis were more clonally expanded and had lower generation probabilities. A total of about 150 TCR beta chains were listed by the study as associated with cytomegalovirus. This cohort had only TCR beta chains sequenced, and the lack of alpha or paired-chain data limited which features could be detected. Linkage disequilibrium might explain the correlated functional status among segregating V segments, but an unknown experimental factor could not be ruled out.

Library generation was performed with the immunoSEQ multiplex PCR assay. For the multiplex PCR, a mixture combining 60 forward primers for TCR Vbeta segments and 13 reverse primers for TCR Jbeta segments was used. Amplification of the CDR3 region of rearranged TCR beta genes was performed with a multiplex PCR assay on genomic DNA. The Illumina HiSeq System was used to sequence the amplified TCR beta libraries as 87-base-pair reads. The study's own analysis went as follows. Across the 666 repertoires, a later analysis counted approximately 75 million unique TCR beta chains, 9 million to 14 million of which were shared by at least two donors. To remove PCR and sequencing errors, raw reads were error-corrected and collapsed into unique sequences using a nearest-neighbor algorithm that merged closely related sequences. CDR3 sequences were aligned to IMGT reference sequences to assign V, D and J gene segments. For a sequence to be retained, a match of at least six nucleotides was required to both a V gene segment and a J gene segment. Rearrangements were classified as productive when the CDR3 lacked stop codons and remained in frame with V and J, and all other rearrangements were classified as non-productive. CDR3 was defined by IMGT convention, running from the second conserved V-encoded cysteine to the conserved J-encoded phenylalanine. In an earlier analysis of more than 550 of the donors, sequences lacking an unambiguous match to a single V gene segment were excluded. In an earlier analysis of 450 to 750 of the donors, a V segment was called functional when productive rearrangements were above 56.7%, and segregating when the standard deviation between donors exceeded 5%. A statistical classification framework was built to diagnose cytomegalovirus status from the catalog of TCR beta chain sequences. In a later analysis, V and J genes were assigned by comparing TCR nucleotide sequences against IMGT/GENE-DB human TR gene sequences. The TCRdist pipeline was used in a later analysis to assign CDR3 sequences and most-parsimonious VDJ recombination scenarios. In a later analysis, every TCR beta chain was defined by the combination of its CDR3 amino acid sequence and its V-gene family, and reads without a unique V-gene family were dropped. In a later analysis, approximately 590 highly shared, low-generation-probability nucleotide sequences were removed to address suspected cross-contamination and a sequencing artifact. A later analysis calculated a clonal expansion index for each public chain from normalized within-repertoire ranks of inferred template counts. In a later analysis, generation probabilities were computed with a VDJ recombination model fitted to out-of-frame rearrangements, and the resulting probabilities were checked against IGoR. A later analysis scored TCR-TCR, TCR-HLA and TCR-CMV co-occurrence with hypergeometric tests, applying a repertoire-size bias correction to TCR pairs. To estimate false discovery rates, a later analysis permuted the HLA or CMV assignments 20 times. In a later analysis, co-occurring TCRs were grouped with DBSCAN, and TCRdist sequence similarity was added when clustering was performed within HLA-allele-positive subsets. Repertoires with fewer than 30,000 or more than 120,000 public chains were left out of co-occurrence clustering, as were a few repertoires with anomalous nucleotide sharing. Not all clones reach the TCRdb copy of this immuneACCESS table, which keeps in-frame sequences only. Checked studies attribute under half of the gap to unresolved V genes and leave the rest unexplained. V and J calls and clone size are copied from that table; D and trimming were computed from the DNA. This sample gives approximately 140,000 clones in total; 61% of them show up just once. The ten largest account for around 1.9% of the sample.

The cohort was made up of 500 to 800 healthy bone marrow donors. Cohort members were all nominally healthy when sampled, although unrecorded immune exposures were likely present. The donor was CMV seronegative and was included in the group of a few hundred seronegative cohort members. A peripheral blood sample was provided by each donor, and peripheral blood mononuclear cells were used for TCR beta sequencing. The Qiagen DNeasy Blood Extraction Kit was used to extract genomic DNA from the blood cell samples. With regard to this clone: Its antigen is still unknown. No base qualities exist here, and no much larger clone lies one base off it.

Input material: PBMCs. The receptor was isolated from a male donor in good health and CMV-seronegative.

The nucleotide sequence reads as follows: TGTGCCAGCAGCGTAGGACTAGTTGCAGATACGCAGTATTTT. Its translation is CASSVGLVADTQYF. The rearrangement joined TRBV9 to TRBJ2-3; tentative D gene TRBD2, with 6 bases matching. CDR3 length: 14 amino acids, cysteine to phenylalanine. The only DNA kept is the CDR3, 42 bases in frame from the first base. Trimming at the junction amounts to 0 bases on V and 4 bases on J, and the germline ends lie 9 bases apart. Per the germline V gene, SGDLS is the CDR1 and YYNGEE is the CDR2.